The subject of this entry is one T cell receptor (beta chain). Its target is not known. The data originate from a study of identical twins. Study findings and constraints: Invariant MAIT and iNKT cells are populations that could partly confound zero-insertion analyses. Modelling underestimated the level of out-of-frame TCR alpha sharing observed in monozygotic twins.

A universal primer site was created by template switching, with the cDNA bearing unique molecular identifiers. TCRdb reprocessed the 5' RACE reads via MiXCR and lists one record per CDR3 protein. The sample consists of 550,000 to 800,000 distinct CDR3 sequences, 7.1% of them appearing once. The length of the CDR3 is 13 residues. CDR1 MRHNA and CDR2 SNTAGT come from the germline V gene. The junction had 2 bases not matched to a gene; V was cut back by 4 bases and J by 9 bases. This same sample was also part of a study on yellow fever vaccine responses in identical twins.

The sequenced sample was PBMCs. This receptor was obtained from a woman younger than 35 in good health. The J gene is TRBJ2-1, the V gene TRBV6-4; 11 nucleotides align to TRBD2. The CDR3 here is CASSVLAGGEQFF. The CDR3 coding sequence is TGTGCCAGCAGTGTTCTAGCGGGGGGTGAGCAGTTCTTC.